The 13 T cell receptor beta chains given below trace back to one sample, sequenced in a study of blood T cells in healthy people across ages. Next came a second PCR, run for about 7 to 12 cycles, which used a sample-barcoded 5' primer along with a J-beta primer mix. TCRdb fed the 5' RACE reads into MiXCR, producing one record per CDR3 protein. The table lists about 1.8 million distinct CDR3 sequences, around half of them singletons. The source material was blood. The receptors derive from a woman aged 40 to 50 in good health.

The rearrangement links TRBV28 to TRBJ1-5; 8 bases are shared with TRBD1. This CDR3 has 17 residues. Germline lookup yields CDR1 MDHEN and CDR2 SYDVKM. V dropped 3 bases and J dropped 1; count of bases not matched to a gene: 8. The CDR3 DNA sequence: TGTGCCAGCAGTTTGAGACAGGGGACGGGAAGCAATCAGCCCCAGCATTTT. It codes for CASSLRQGTGSNQPQHF.

This clonotype was seen a handful of times. This chain uses TRBV20-1 with TRBJ2-1, with 7 positions matching TRBD2. The V and J ends lost 5 bases and 0 bases, in that order; junction bases with no gene match: 7. The CDR3 spans 15 residues. Per the germline V gene, CDR1 is DFQATT and CDR2 is SNEGSKA (reference sequence). The CDR3 DNA is TGCAGTGCTGAAATAAGCGGGGCCTCCTACAATGAGCAGTTCTTC. This translates into CSAEISGASYNEQFF.

The rearrangement uses TRBV20-1 and TRBJ2-1; maybe TRBD1 (5 bases). This CDR3 is built from 14 residues. The germline gives CDR1 DFQATT, CDR2 SNEGSKA (reference sequence). Between the trimmed V and J ends, which lost 3 bases and 3 bases, there was a span of 12 bases. CDR3 in DNA: TGCAGTGCTAGCGGTCTAGGGGACTACAATGAGCAGTTCTTC. Amino acid sequence: CSASGLGDYNEQFF.

This clonotype was seen only a few times. This chain uses TRBV19 with TRBJ1-4, with D hard to call. The germline V gene has CDR1 LNHDA and CDR2 SQIVND (reference sequence). The length of the CDR3 is 13 residues. Between the trimmed V and J ends, which lost 6 bases and 8 bases, there was a span of 13 bases. CDR3 DNA sequence: TGTGCCAGTAGAGGCCCACTACAGGAAAAACTGTTTTTT. Protein: CASRGPLQEKLFF.

This clonotype has more than one count but fewer than ten. J is TRBJ2-1 and V is TRBV7-9; 10 bases are a match to TRBD1. The CDR3 consists of 14 residues. CDR1 SEHNR and CDR2 FQNEAQ come from the germline V gene (reference sequence). J gave up 7 bases and V 6 bases, and 6 bases lay outside the gene matches. The CDR3 loop reads CASSGQGVYNEQFF. CDR3 bases: TGTGCCAGCAGTGGACAGGGGGTTTATAATGAGCAGTTCTTC. The complete variable domain, with remaining parts taken from reference TRBV7-9 and TRBJ2-1, reads DTGVSQNPRHKITKRGQNVTFRCDPISEHNRLYWYRQTLGQGPEFLTYFQNEAQLEKSRLLSDRFSAERPKGSFSTLEIQRTEQGDSAMYLCASSGQGVYNEQFFGPGTRLTVL.

The CDR3 bases are TGCGCCAGCAGCTGGAGGCTAGCGGGGAACACCGGGGAGCTGTTTTTT. Its translation is CASSWRLAGNTGELFF. V and J are TRBV5-1 and TRBJ2-2; 8 nucleotides agree with TRBD2. This CDR3 spans 16 amino acids. CDR1 is SGHRS and CDR2 is YFSETQ in the germline V gene. V lost 3 bases, J lost 1 base, and 5 bases stayed unmatched.

This chain joins TRBV27 and TRBJ2-6; 9 bases line up with TRBD1. CDR3 length: 18 residues. Germline V CDR1 and CDR2: MNHEY, SMNVEV (reference sequence). With 6 bases clipped from V and 0 bases from J, the junction kept 9 bases outside the gene matches. The CDR3 DNA sequence: TGTGCCAGCAGGACCGGGACAGGGAAACACTCTGGGGCCAACGTCCTGACTTTC. Translated: CASRTGTGKHSGANVLTF.

This clonotype has only one observation. The chain links TRBV2 to TRBJ2-3; the D call may be TRBD1 or TRBD2 (6 bases each). Trimming left V 4 bases short and J 0 bases short, with 14 bases between. The germline V gene encodes CDR1 SNHLY and CDR2 FYNNEI. CDR3 length equals 16 residues. The CDR3 sequence: CASSVYGGLSTDTQYF. The CDR3 DNA is TGTGCCAGCAGTGTTTACGGGGGCCTAAGCACAGATACGCAGTATTTT.

Worth noting for this clonotype: Relative to the germline gene, one junction end is altered; a read error may explain this. The chain combines TRBV20-1 with TRBJ2-6; D is unclear. The CDR3 sequence is 15 residues long. Germline V lookup: CDR1 DFQATT, CDR2 SNEGSKA (reference sequence). The CDR3 region has the DNA TGCAGTGCGAGAGTTGGGTCCCTTATGGCCAACGTCCTGACTTTC. As protein: CSARVGSLMANVLTF.

This clonotype showed up just a few times. The chain couples TRBV4-1 to TRBJ2-3, with D perhaps matching TRBD1 (6 bases). Germline CDR1 and CDR2: MGHRA and YSYEKL. V was pared by 0 bases and J by 1 base, with 11 bases between. The length of the CDR3 is 16 residues. CDR3 loop: CASSQEQGGGTDTQYF. DNA of the CDR3: TGCGCCAGCAGCCAAGAACAGGGTGGGGGCACAGATACGCAGTATTTT.

This chain joins TRBV12-3 or TRBV12-4 and TRBJ2-1; the D call may be TRBD1 or TRBD2 (6 bases each). V was pared by 3 bases and J by 4 bases, with 13 bases between. The CDR3 runs 15 residues. In DNA, the CDR3 is TGTGCCAGCAGTTTGTTAGGCGGGACATACAATGAGCAGTTCTTC. Its translation is CASSLLGGTYNEQFF.

The chain links TRBV6-2 or TRBV6-3 to TRBJ2-5; D not resolved. The J call may be incorrect, as the DNA end agrees better with TRBJ2-7. Germline assignment: CDR1 MNHEY and CDR2 SVGEGT. CDR3 length: 12 amino acids. The DNA of the CDR3 is TGTGCCAGCAGTTCCCCTCCGGGCGAGCAGTACTTC. It codes for CASSSPPGEQYF.

This clonotype turned up a few times. The chain has TRBV27 and TRBJ2-3; D perhaps matches TRBD2 (6 bases). V lost 5 bases to trimming and J lost 0 bases, with 12 bases between them. Germline-derived CDR1 and CDR2 are MNHEY and SMNVEV (reference sequence). CDR3 length: 15 amino acids. CDR3 sequence (DNA): TGTGCCAGCAGTCCCTACGCGGGGAGCACAGATACGCAGTATTTT. This translates into CASSPYAGSTDTQYF.